This T cell receptor (beta chain) was obtained from a study of blood T cell repertoires in COVID-19. About the study: T cells, B-cell-depleted T cells, or PBMCs supplied cDNA or gDNA.

The repertoire was sequenced with immunoSEQ multiplex PCR; TCRdb's copy has only in-frame clones and lacks some. The data contain 140,000 to 150,000 clones, almost 85% of them singletons. In germline, CDR1 is SQVTM, CDR2 ANQGSEA. V lost 4 bases, J lost 7 bases, and 25 bases lay in between. The CDR3 contains 16 residues. The clonotype originates from a human donor with acute or convalescent COVID-19. The donor label of this sample is uncertain. Sequences were obtained from peripheral blood. V is TRBV29-1 and J is TRBJ1-2; weak D call: TRBD1 (6 bases). CDR3 sequence reads: CSVGGTADSQLGGYTF. In DNA form, the CDR3 reads TGCAGCGTTGGAGGGACGGCGGACAGCCAGCTTGGTGGCTACACCTTC.